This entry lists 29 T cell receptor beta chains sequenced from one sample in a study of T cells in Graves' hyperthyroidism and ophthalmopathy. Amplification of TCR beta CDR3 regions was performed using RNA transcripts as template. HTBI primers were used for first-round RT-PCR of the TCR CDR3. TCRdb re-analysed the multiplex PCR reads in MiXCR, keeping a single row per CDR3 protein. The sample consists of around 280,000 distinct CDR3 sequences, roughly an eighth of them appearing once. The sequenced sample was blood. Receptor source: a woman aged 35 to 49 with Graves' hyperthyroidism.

As DNA, the CDR3 is TGTGCCAGCAGTGGTAGTGGGATTGGTGAGCAGTTCTTC. Translating it yields CASSGSGIGEQFF. The chain carries TRBV11-3 and TRBJ2-1; D remains unclear. This CDR3 has 13 residues. Germline assignment: CDR1 SGHNT and CDR2 YENEEA. The V end lost 6 bases, the J end lost 9 bases, and 15 bases lay between the germline ends.

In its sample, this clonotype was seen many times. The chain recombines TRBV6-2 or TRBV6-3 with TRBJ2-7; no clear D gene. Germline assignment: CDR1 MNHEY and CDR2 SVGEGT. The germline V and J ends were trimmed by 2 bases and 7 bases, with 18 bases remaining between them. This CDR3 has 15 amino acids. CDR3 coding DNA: TGTGCCAGCAGTTACGGTAACGGGCCTCCTGGAGAGCAGTACTTC. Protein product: CASSYGNGPPGEQYF.

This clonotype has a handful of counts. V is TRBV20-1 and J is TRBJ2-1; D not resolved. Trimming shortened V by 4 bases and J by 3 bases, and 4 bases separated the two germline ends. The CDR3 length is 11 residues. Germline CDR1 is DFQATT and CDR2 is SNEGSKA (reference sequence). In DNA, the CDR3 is TGCAGTGCTATTTACTACAATGAGCAGTTCTTC. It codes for CSAIYYNEQFF.

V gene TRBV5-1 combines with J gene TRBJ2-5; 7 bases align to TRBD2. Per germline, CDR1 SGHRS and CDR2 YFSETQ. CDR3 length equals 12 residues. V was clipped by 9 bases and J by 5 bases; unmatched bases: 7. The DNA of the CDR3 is TGCGCCACCCAAGGGGAGGGGGAGACCCAGTACTTC. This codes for CATQGEGETQYF.

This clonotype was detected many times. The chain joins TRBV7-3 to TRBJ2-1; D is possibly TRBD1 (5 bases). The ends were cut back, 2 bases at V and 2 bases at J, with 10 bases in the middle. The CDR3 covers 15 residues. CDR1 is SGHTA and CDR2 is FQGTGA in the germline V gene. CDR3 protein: CASSLSGSPYNEQFF. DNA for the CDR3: TGTGCCAGCAGCTTATCAGGGTCCCCCTACAATGAGCAGTTCTTC. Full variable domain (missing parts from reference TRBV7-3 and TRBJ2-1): GAGVSQTPSNKVTEKGKYVELRCDPISGHTALYWYRQSLGQGPEFLIYFQGTGAADDSGLPNDRFFAVRPEGSVSTLKIQRTERGDSAVYLCASSLSGSPYNEQFFGPGTRLTVL.

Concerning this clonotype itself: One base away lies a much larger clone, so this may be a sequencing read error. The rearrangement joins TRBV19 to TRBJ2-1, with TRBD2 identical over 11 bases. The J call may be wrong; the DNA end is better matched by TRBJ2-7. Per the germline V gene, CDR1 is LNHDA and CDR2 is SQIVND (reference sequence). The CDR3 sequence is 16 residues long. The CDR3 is CASIGTSGSSYNEQYF. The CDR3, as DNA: TGTGCCAGTATAGGGACTAGCGGCAGCTCCTACAATGAGCAGTACTTC.

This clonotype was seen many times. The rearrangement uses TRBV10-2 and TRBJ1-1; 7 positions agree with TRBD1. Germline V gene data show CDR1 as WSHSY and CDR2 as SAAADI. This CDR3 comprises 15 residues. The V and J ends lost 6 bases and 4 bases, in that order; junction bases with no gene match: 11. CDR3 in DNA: TGCGCCAGCAGCGTAGGGGGCGGCACGTCCACTGAAGCTTTCTTT. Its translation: CASSVGGGTSTEAFF.

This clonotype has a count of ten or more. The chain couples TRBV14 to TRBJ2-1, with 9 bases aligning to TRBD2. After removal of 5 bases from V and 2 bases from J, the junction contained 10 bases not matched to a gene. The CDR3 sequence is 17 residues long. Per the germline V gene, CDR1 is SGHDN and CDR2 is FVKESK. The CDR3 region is CASSYKSGRSTYNEQFF. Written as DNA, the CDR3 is TGTGCCAGCAGCTACAAAAGCGGGAGGTCTACCTACAATGAGCAGTTCTTC. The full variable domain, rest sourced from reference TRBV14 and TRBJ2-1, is EAGVTQFPSHSVIEKGQTVTLRCDPISGHDNLYWYRRVMGKEIKFLLHFVKESKQDESGMPNNRFLAERTGGTYSTLKVQPAELEDSGVYFCASSYKSGRSTYNEQFFGPGTRLTVL.

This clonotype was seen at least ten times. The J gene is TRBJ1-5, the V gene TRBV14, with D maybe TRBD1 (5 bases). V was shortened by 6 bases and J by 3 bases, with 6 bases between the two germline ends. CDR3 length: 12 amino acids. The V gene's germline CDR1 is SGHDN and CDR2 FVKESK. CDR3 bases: TGTGCCAGCAGGGACACCAATCAGCCCCAGCATTTT. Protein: CASRDTNQPQHF.

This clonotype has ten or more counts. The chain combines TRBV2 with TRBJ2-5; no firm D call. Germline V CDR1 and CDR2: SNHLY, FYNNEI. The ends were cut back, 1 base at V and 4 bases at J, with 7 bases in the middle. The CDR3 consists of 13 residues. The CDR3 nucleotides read TGTGCCAGCAGTGAAGGCTTACGAGAGACCCAGTACTTC. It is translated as CASSEGLRETQYF.

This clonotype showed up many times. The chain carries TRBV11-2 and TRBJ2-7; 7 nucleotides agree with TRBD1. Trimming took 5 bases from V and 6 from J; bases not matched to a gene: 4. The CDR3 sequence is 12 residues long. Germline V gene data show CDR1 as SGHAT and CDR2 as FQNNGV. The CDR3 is CASSVTGVEQYF. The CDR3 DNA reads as TGTGCCAGCAGCGTAACAGGGGTCGAGCAGTACTTC. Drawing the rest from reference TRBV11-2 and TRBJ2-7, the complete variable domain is EAGVAQSPRYKIIEKRQSVAFWCNPISGHATLYWYQQILGQGPKLLIQFQNNGVVDDSQLPKDRFSAERLKGVDSTLKIQPAKLEDSAVYLCASSVTGVEQYFGPGTRLTVT.

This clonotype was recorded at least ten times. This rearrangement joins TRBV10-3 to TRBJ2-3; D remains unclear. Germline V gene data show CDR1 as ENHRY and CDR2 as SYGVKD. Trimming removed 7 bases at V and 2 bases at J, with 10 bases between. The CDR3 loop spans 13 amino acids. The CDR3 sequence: CAIKADFTDTQYF. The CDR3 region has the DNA TGTGCCATCAAAGCAGACTTCACAGATACGCAGTATTTT.

DNA of the CDR3: TGTGCCAGCAGTGATGGGACAGGGTCTAGGGTTGGGGAAAAACTGTTTTTT. Residues: CASSDGTGSRVGEKLFF. The chain recombines TRBV2 with TRBJ1-4; 9 bases match TRBD1. The germline V gene has CDR1 SNHLY and CDR2 FYNNEI. The CDR3 loop spans 17 amino acids. V lost 3 bases and J lost 8; bases outside the gene matches: 13. Drawing the rest from reference TRBV2 and TRBJ1-4, the complete variable domain is EPEVTQTPSHQVTQMGQEVILRCVPISNHLYFYWYRQILGQKVEFLVSFYNNEISEKSEIFDDQFSVERPDGSNFTLKIRSTKLEDSAMYFCASSDGTGSRVGEKLFFGSGTQLSVL.

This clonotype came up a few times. The CDR3 bases are TGTGCCATCAGTGAGTCGCATGGCGGGAGCTACAATGAGCAGTTCTTC. It is translated as CAISESHGGSYNEQFF. The chain combines TRBV10-3 with TRBJ2-1; 7 bases match TRBD2. This CDR3 has 16 amino acids. Germline lookup yields CDR1 ENHRY and CDR2 SYGVKD. J gave up 3 bases and V 0 bases, and 5 bases lay outside the gene matches.

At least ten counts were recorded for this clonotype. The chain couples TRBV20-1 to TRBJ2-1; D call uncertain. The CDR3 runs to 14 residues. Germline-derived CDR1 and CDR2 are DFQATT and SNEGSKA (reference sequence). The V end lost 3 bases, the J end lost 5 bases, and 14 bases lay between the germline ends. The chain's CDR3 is CSARFLHFHNEQFF. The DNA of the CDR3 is TGCAGTGCTAGGTTCCTACATTTCCACAATGAGCAGTTCTTC.

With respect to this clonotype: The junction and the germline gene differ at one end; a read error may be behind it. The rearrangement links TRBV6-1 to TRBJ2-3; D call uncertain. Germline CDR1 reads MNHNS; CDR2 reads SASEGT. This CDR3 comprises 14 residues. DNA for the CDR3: TGTGCCAGCGGTGAAAGAGGCGGCACAGATACGCAGTATTTT. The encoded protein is CASGERGGTDTQYF.

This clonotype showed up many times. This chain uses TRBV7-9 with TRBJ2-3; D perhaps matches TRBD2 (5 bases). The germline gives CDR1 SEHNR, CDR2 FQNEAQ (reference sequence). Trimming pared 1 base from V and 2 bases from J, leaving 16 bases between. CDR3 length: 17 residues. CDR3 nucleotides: TGTGCCAGCAGCTTAGGTTTGGGCGGGCGGTCCACAGATACGCAGTATTTT. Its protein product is CASSLGLGGRSTDTQYF.

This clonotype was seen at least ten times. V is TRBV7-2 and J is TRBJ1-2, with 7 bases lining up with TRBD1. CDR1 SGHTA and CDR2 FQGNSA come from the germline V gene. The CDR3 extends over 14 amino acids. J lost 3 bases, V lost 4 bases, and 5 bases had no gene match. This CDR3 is CASSSPGQYYGYTF. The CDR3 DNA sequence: TGTGCCAGCAGCTCACCGGGACAGTACTATGGCTACACCTTC.

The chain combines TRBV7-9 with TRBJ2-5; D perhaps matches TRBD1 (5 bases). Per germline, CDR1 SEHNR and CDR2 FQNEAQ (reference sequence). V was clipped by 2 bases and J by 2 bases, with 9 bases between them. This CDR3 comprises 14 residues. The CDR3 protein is CASSLYAGQETQYF. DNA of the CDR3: TGTGCCAGCAGCTTATATGCAGGGCAAGAGACCCAGTACTTC.

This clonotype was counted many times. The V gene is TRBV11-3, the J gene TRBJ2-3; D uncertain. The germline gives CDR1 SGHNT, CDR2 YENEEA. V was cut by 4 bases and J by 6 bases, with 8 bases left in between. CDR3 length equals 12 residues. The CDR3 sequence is CASSSTSDTQYF. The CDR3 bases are TGTGCCAGCAGCTCGACCAGCGATACGCAGTATTTT.

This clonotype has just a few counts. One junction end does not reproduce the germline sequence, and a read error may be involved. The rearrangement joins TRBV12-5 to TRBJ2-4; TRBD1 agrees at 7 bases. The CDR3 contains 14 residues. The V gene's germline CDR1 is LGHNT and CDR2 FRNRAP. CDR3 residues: CASGLDRAKNIQYF. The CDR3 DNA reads TGTGCTAGTGGATTGGACAGGGCCAAAAACATTCAGTACTTC.

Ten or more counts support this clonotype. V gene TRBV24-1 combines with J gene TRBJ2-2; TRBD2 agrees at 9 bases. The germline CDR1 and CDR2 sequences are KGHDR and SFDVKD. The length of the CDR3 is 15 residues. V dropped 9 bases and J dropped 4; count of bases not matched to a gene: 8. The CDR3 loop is CATAPGGRVTGELFF. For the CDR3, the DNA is TGTGCCACCGCCCCAGGCGGGAGGGTCACCGGGGAGCTGTTTTTT.

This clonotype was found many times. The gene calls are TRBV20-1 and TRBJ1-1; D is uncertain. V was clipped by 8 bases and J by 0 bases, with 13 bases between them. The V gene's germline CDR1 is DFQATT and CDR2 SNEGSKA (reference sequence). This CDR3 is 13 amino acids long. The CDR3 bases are TGCAGTACTGGACGGGCCGTGAACACTGAAGCTTTCTTT. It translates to CSTGRAVNTEAFF.

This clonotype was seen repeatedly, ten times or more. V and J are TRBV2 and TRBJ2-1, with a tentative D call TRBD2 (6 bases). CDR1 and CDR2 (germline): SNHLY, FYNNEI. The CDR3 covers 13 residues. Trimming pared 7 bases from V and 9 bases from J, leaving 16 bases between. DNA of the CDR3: TGTGCCAGCATCCCGTGGGGGGTCAGTGAGCAGTTCTTC. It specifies CASIPWGVSEQFF.

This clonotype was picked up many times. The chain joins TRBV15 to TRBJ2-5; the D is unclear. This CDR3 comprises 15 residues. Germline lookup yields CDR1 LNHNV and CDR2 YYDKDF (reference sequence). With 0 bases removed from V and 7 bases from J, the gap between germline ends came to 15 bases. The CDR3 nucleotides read TGTGCCACCAGCAGAGACCTCGTAGGAGCTGGGACCCAGTACTTC. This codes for CATSRDLVGAGTQYF. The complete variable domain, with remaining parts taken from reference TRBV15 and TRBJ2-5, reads DAMVIQNPRYQVTQFGKPVTLSCSQTLNHNVMYWYQQKSSQAPKLLFHYYDKDFNNEADTPDNFQSRRPNTSFCFLDIRSPGLGDTAMYLCATSRDLVGAGTQYFGPGTRLLVL.

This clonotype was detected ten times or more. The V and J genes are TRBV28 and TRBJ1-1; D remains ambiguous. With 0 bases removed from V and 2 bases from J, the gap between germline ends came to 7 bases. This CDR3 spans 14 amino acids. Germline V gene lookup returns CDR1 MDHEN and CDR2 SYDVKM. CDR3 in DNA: TGTGCCAGCAGTTTATGGAGGAGAAACACTGAAGCTTTCTTT. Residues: CASSLWRRNTEAFF. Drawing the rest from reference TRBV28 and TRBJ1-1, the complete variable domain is DVKVTQSSRYLVKRTGEKVFLECVQDMDHENMFWYRQDPGLGLRLIYFSYDVKMKEKGDIPEGYSVSREKKERFSLILESASTNQTSMYLCASSLWRRNTEAFFGQGTRLTVV.

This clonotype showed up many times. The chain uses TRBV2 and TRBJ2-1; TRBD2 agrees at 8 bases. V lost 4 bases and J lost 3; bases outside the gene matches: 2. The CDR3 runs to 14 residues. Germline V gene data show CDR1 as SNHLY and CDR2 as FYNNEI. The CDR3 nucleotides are TGTGCCAGCAGTGTAGCGGGACTCTACAATGAGCAGTTCTTC. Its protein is CASSVAGLYNEQFF.

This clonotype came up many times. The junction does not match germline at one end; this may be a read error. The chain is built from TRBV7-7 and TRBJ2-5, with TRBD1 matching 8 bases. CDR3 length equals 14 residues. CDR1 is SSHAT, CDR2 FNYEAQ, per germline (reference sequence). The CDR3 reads CASSGGTGQETQYF. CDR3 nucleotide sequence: TGTGCTAGCAGCGGTGGGACAGGCCAAGAGACCCAGTACTTC.

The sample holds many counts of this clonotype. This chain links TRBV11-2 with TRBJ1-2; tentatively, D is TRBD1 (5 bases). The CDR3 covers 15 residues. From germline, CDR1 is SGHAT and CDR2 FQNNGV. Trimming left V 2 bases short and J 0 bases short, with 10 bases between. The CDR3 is CASSLIAGPNYGYTF. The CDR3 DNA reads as TGTGCCAGCAGCTTAATCGCAGGGCCTAACTATGGCTACACCTTC.